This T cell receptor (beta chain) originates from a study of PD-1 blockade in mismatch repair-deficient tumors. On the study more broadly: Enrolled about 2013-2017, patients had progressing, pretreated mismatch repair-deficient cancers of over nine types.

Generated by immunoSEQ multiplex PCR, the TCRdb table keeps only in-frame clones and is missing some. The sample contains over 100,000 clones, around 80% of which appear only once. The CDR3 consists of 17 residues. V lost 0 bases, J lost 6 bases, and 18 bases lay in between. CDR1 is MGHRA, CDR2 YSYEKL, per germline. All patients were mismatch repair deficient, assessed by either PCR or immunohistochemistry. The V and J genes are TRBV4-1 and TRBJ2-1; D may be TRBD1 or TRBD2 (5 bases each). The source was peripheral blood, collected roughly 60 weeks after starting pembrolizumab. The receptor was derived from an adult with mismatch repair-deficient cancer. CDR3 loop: CASSQDLGTPSVNEQFF. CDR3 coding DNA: TGCGCCAGCAGCCAAGATCTTGGGACCCCCAGCGTCAATGAGCAGTTCTTC.